These 31 T cell receptor beta chains originate from one sample sequenced in a study of blood T cell repertoires in COVID-19. Clones were sequenced by immunoSEQ multiplex PCR, and TCRdb holds only the in-frame ones, with some missing. The table shows about 280,000 clones, with around 88% occurring only once. Sequencing input: peripheral blood. The origin of the receptors is a woman aged 70-85 years with COVID-19, enrolled during active disease.

The rearrangement uses TRBV15 and TRBJ2-7; a possible D gene is TRBD1 (7 bases). Germline V gene lookup returns CDR1 LNHNV and CDR2 YYDKDF (reference sequence). Between the trimmed V and J ends, which lost 0 bases and 0 bases, there was a span of 12 bases. CDR3 length equals 16 residues. The CDR3 reads CATSRDGGTASYEQYF. The DNA for the CDR3 is TGTGCCACCAGCAGAGATGGCGGGACAGCCTCCTACGAGCAGTACTTC.

The chain uses TRBV6-5 and TRBJ1-5; no clear D gene. The CDR3 runs 13 residues. Germline V CDR1 and CDR2: MNHEY, SVGAGI. V shed 0 bases and J shed 7 bases, with 7 bases lying between them. The CDR3 nucleotides are TGTGCCAGCAGTTACTCGTCCGGGCAGCCCCAGCATTTT. This codes for CASSYSSGQPQHF.

This chain links TRBV27 with TRBJ2-1; 8 nucleotides match TRBD2. V lost 2 bases, J lost 5 bases, and 14 bases stayed unmatched. Looked up from germline, CDR1 is MNHEY and CDR2 is SMNVEV (reference sequence). CDR3 length: 18 amino acids. The CDR3, as DNA: TGTGCCAGCAGTTTAAGCCCCCCGCCTAGCGGGTACCACAATGAGCAGTTCTTC. This translates into CASSLSPPPSGYHNEQFF.

This clone appeared a single time. This chain uses TRBV2 with TRBJ1-6, with 8 bases fitting TRBD1. CDR3 length: 17 residues. Trimming cost V 7 bases and J 1 base; bases outside gene matches: 9. Germline CDR1 is SNHLY and CDR2 is FYNNEI. The CDR3 DNA reads TGTGCCAGCAAAACAGGACAGGGAAAATCCTATAATTCACCCCTCCACTTT. Encoded protein: CASKTGQGKSYNSPLHF.

This chain connects TRBV29-1 to TRBJ2-1, with D unclear. Germline CDR1 reads SQVTM; CDR2 reads ANQGSEA. The CDR3 loop spans 13 amino acids. The V end was cut by 4 bases, the J end by 0 bases, with 7 bases between. As DNA, the CDR3 is TGCAGCGTTGCCCGCAGCTCCTACAATGAGCAGTTCTTC. Protein: CSVARSSYNEQFF.

The rearrangement uses TRBV4-3 and TRBJ2-3; D unclear. Germline V lookup: CDR1 LGHNA, CDR2 YSLEER. V dropped 0 bases and J dropped 7 bases, with 8 bases sitting between them. The CDR3 length is 13 residues. CDR3 DNA sequence: TGCGCCAGCAGCCAAGATCGCCAGAATACGCAGTATTTT. It codes for CASSQDRQNTQYF.

This rearrangement joins TRBV12-3 or TRBV12-4 to TRBJ2-7, with 8 bases that match TRBD1. J gave up 6 bases and V 4 bases, and 2 bases lay outside the gene matches. The CDR3 contains 12 residues. The CDR3 spells CASSSTGAEQYF. The CDR3 nucleotides read TGTGCCAGCAGTTCGACAGGGGCCGAGCAGTACTTC.

As regards this clone: Additional DNA sequences in this sample encode the identical CDR3. CDR3: CASSLPGGSYEQYF. CDR3 bases: TGTGCCAGCAGCTTACCAGGGGGATCCTACGAGCAGTACTTC. The rearrangement uses TRBV7-2 and TRBJ2-7; 7 bases are a match to TRBD1. The CDR3 totals 14 residues. V dropped 2 bases and J dropped 1; count of bases not matched to a gene: 2. Germline V gene data show CDR1 as SGHTA and CDR2 as FQGNSA.

The chain employs TRBV7-3 and TRBJ2-2, with D maybe TRBD1 (6 bases). The CDR3 runs 16 residues. Trimming took off 6 bases at V and 5 bases at J, with 19 bases between the two ends. CDR1 is SGHTA and CDR2 is FQGTGA in the germline V gene. The CDR3: CASRFRDMKVTGELFF. The CDR3 region has the DNA TGTGCCAGCAGATTCCGGGACATGAAAGTAACCGGGGAGCTGTTTTTT.

The chain recombines TRBV2 with TRBJ2-2, with TRBD2 matching 9 bases. Germline V gene lookup returns CDR1 SNHLY and CDR2 FYNNEI. The V gene end was trimmed by 7 bases and the J gene end by 7 bases; junction bases not matched to a gene: 7. The CDR3 runs 14 residues. CDR3 DNA sequence: TGTGCCAGCATAGGACTAGCGCGGGGCGGGGAGCTGTTTTTT. The encoded protein is CASIGLARGGELFF.

This chain joins TRBV24-1 and TRBJ1-1; TRBD1 matches at 9 bases. The V gene end was trimmed by 4 bases and the J gene end by 1 base; junction bases not matched to a gene: 12. The CDR3 runs to 18 residues. Germline values: CDR1 KGHDR, CDR2 SFDVKD. As DNA, the CDR3 is TGTGCCACCAGTGACCAAAGGGACAGGGTGTCGAAGAACACTGAAGCTTTCTTT. Its protein is CATSDQRDRVSKNTEAFF.

The chain couples TRBV20-1 to TRBJ1-1, with D hard to call. The V end lost 3 bases, the J end lost 0 bases, and 11 bases lay between the germline ends. The CDR3 covers 14 residues. The germline V gene has CDR1 DFQATT and CDR2 SNEGSKA (reference sequence). The CDR3 DNA is TGCAGTGCTAGTGTAGGCGGGCTGAACACTGAAGCTTTCTTT. Translation: CSASVGGLNTEAFF.

The gene calls are TRBV2 and TRBJ2-7, with TRBD2 identical over 9 bases. The length of the CDR3 is 14 residues. V lost 6 bases, J lost 3 bases, and 6 bases stayed unmatched. Per germline, CDR1 SNHLY and CDR2 FYNNEI. The DNA of the CDR3 is TGTGCCAGCAGGGTAGCGGGGGCCAACTACGAGCAGTACTTC. Amino acids: CASRVAGANYEQYF.

The chain employs TRBV4-1 and TRBJ1-4, with 8 bases fitting TRBD1. The V and J ends lost 1 base and 6 bases, in that order; junction bases with no gene match: 4. The CDR3 loop spans 15 amino acids. The germline V gene encodes CDR1 MGHRA and CDR2 YSYEKL. This CDR3 reads CASSQGTGMDEKLFF. The CDR3 DNA reads as TGCGCCAGCAGCCAAGGGACAGGGATGGATGAAAAACTGTTTTTT.

This chain joins TRBV19 and TRBJ1-5, with 7 bases lining up with TRBD1. V shed 4 bases, J shed 2 bases, and the junction held 5 bases outside the gene matches. The CDR3 contains 15 residues. CDR1 and CDR2 (germline): LNHDA, SQIVND (reference sequence). CDR3 sequence: CASSSTTGGNQPQHF. The DNA of the CDR3 is TGTGCCAGTAGTAGTACCACAGGGGGCAATCAGCCCCAGCATTTT.

The chain links TRBV10-2 to TRBJ2-2; maybe TRBD1 (6 bases). Germline lookup yields CDR1 WSHSY and CDR2 SAAADI. V was clipped by 8 bases and J by 0 bases, with 10 bases between them. The CDR3 loop spans 14 amino acids. The CDR3 sequence is CASQNRANTGELFF. CDR3 nucleotide sequence: TGCGCCAGCCAAAACAGGGCGAACACCGGGGAGCTGTTTTTT.

The genes are TRBV30 and TRBJ2-6, with TRBD1 as a possible D gene (5 bases). CDR1 GTSNPN and CDR2 SVGIG come from the germline V gene (reference sequence). The V and J ends lost 0 bases and 1 base respectively, with 7 bases between them. The CDR3 has 15 residues. CDR3 amino acids: CAWSVRGSGANVLTF. DNA of the CDR3: TGTGCCTGGAGTGTAAGGGGTTCTGGGGCCAACGTCCTGACTTTC.

The chain combines TRBV11-2 with TRBJ1-5; TRBD1 aligns across 7 bases. Germline V gene sequence: CDR1 SGHAT, CDR2 FQNNGV. CDR3 size: 15 residues. Germline trimming cut 3 bases from V and 0 bases from J; bases unmatched to any gene: 2. The CDR3 here is CASSLTGNSNQPQHF. The CDR3 nucleotides are TGTGCCAGCAGCTTGACAGGGAATAGCAATCAGCCCCAGCATTTT. The variable domain in full, with the rest retrieved from reference TRBV11-2 and TRBJ1-5, is EAGVAQSPRYKIIEKRQSVAFWCNPISGHATLYWYQQILGQGPKLLIQFQNNGVVDDSQLPKDRFSAERLKGVDSTLKIQPAKLEDSAVYLCASSLTGNSNQPQHFGDGTRLSIL.

CDR3 coding DNA: TGTGCCAGCAGCTTAGGGGGTCGGACTGAAGCTTTCTTT. Encoded protein: CASSLGGRTEAFF. The gene calls are TRBV5-6 and TRBJ1-1; TRBD1 is a possible D gene (6 bases). Trimming took 2 bases from V and 5 from J, leaving 10 bases between them. The germline V gene has CDR1 SGHDT and CDR2 YYEEEE. The CDR3 sequence is 13 residues long.

This clone was seen a single time. The rearrangement links TRBV29-1 to TRBJ2-3; D might be TRBD1 (5 bases). The CDR3 spans 13 residues. The germline V gene has CDR1 SQVTM and CDR2 ANQGSEA. V lost 4 bases to trimming and J lost 3 bases, with 11 bases between them. The CDR3 bases are TGCAGCGTTGGCTCAGGGTTGACAGATACGCAGTATTTT. Translating it yields CSVGSGLTDTQYF.

This clone came up a few times. The chain employs TRBV27 and TRBJ1-2; TRBD1 agrees at 7 bases. The length of the CDR3 is 15 residues. The V segment lost 5 bases and the J segment 5 bases; nucleotides outside the gene matches: 11. The germline V gene has CDR1 MNHEY and CDR2 SMNVEV (reference sequence). The CDR3 loop reads CASSPSSGGRYGYTF. CDR3 in DNA: TGTGCCAGCAGTCCCTCCTCAGGGGGTCGATATGGCTACACCTTC.

The V call is TRBV5-1, the J call TRBJ1-5, with 9 positions matching TRBD1. There are 14 residues in the CDR3. Germline loops: CDR1 SGHRS, CDR2 YFSETQ. V lost 4 bases, J lost 6 bases, and 5 bases stayed unmatched. The CDR3 spells CASSHGQGSQPQHF. The CDR3, as DNA: TGCGCCAGCAGCCACGGACAGGGGAGTCAGCCCCAGCATTTT. Variable domain in full (rest from reference TRBV5-1 and TRBJ1-5): KAGVTQTPRYLIKTRGQQVTLSCSPISGHRSVSWYQQTPGQGLQFLFEYFSETQRNKGNFPGRFSGRQFSNSRSEMNVSTLELGDSALYLCASSHGQGSQPQHFGDGTRLSIL.

This chain connects TRBV5-1 to TRBJ1-2; D is possibly TRBD1 (5 bases). V was cut by 1 base and J by 4 bases, with 11 bases left in between. CDR1 is SGHRS and CDR2 is YFSETQ in the germline V gene. This CDR3 contains 14 residues. CDR3 in DNA: TGCGCCAGCAGCTTGTTAGGGGTGGGCTATGGCTACACCTTC. Amino acids: CASSLLGVGYGYTF. The full variable domain, its missing parts supplied by reference TRBV5-1 and TRBJ1-2, is KAGVTQTPRYLIKTRGQQVTLSCSPISGHRSVSWYQQTPGQGLQFLFEYFSETQRNKGNFPGRFSGRQFSNSRSEMNVSTLELGDSALYLCASSLLGVGYGYTFGSGTRLTVV.

This clone turned up a few times. This chain joins TRBV19 and TRBJ2-2; 8 nucleotides align to TRBD2. CDR3 length equals 15 residues. Germline trimming cut 6 bases from V and 3 bases from J; bases unmatched to any gene: 6. Germline lookup yields CDR1 LNHDA and CDR2 SQIVND (reference sequence). The CDR3 DNA sequence: TGTGCCAGTAGACCCAGCGGGGGTGACACCGGGGAGCTGTTTTTT. Translation gives CASRPSGGDTGELFF.

This clone showed up just once. The V and J genes are TRBV5-5 and TRBJ2-5, with 7 nucleotides matching TRBD2. V lost 2 bases, J lost 3 bases, and 4 bases stayed unmatched. This CDR3 is built from 14 residues. The germline CDR1 and CDR2 sequences are SGHKS and YYEKEE (reference sequence). This CDR3 reads CASSFSGLEETQYF. The CDR3 DNA is TGTGCCAGCAGCTTTAGCGGGCTGGAAGAGACCCAGTACTTC.

The chain uses TRBV7-2 and TRBJ2-3, with 8 positions matching TRBD1. This CDR3 spans 15 amino acids. Trimming at V came to 7 bases and at J to 6 bases, leaving 12 bases not matched to a gene. The germline V gene has CDR1 SGHTA and CDR2 FQGNSA. CDR3 coding DNA: TGTGCCAGCAACGTACAGGGGGGCCTGGGGGATACGCAGTATTTT. This codes for CASNVQGGLGDTQYF.

The chain combines TRBV12-3 or TRBV12-4 with TRBJ1-3, with D unresolved. The CDR3 contains 13 residues. Trimming stripped 6 bases from V and 0 bases from J, with 6 bases between. DNA for the CDR3: TGTGCCAGCAGGACTACCTCTGGAAACACCATATATTTT. Its translation is CASRTTSGNTIYF.

This chain joins TRBV29-1 and TRBJ1-2; D gene ambiguous. CDR3 length: 11 residues. Trimming left V 7 bases short and J 11 bases short, with 17 bases between. CDR1 SQVTM and CDR2 ANQGSEA come from the germline V gene. CDR3: CSAVRSGGYTF. The CDR3 DNA reads as TGCAGCGCCGTACGGTCGGGTGGGTACACCTTC.

The genes are TRBV6-5 and TRBJ1-2; D is ambiguous. Trimming took off 6 bases at V and 2 bases at J, with 13 bases between the two ends. The CDR3 is 14 amino acids. Germline CDR1 reads MNHEY; CDR2 reads SVGAGI. The CDR3 nucleotides read TGTGCCAGCAGCTTATCGACGGGGAACTATGGCTACACCTTC. Encoded protein: CASSLSTGNYGYTF.

This sequence joins TRBV7-8 and TRBJ1-2, with D unclear. CDR3 length equals 12 residues. V was pared by 1 base and J by 4 bases, with 4 bases between. In germline, CDR1 is SGHVS, CDR2 FQNEAQ. CDR3 DNA: TGTGCCAGCAGCTTAGGTCTCTATGGCTACACCTTC. Its translation: CASSLGLYGYTF.

The DNA for the CDR3 is TGTGCCAGCAGCCAGACAGGGGGCGGCAATCAGCCCCAGCATTTT. Translated: CASSQTGGGNQPQHF. This chain joins TRBV11-2 and TRBJ1-5; 10 bases fit TRBD1. Looked up from germline, CDR1 is SGHAT and CDR2 is FQNNGV. Losses at the gene ends were 5 bases for V and 2 bases for J; bases not matched to a gene: 3. The CDR3 length is 15 residues.